These T cell receptor beta chains were read from a single sample in a study of blood T cells in healthy people across ages. One entry per CDR3 protein, called by TCRdb with MiXCR from the 5' RACE reads. The repertoire holds about 1.8 million distinct CDR3 sequences, with roughly 50% as singletons. Material for sequencing was blood. All receptors come from a woman aged 40 to 49 in good health. The CDR3 runs from the conserved cysteine through the conserved F or W. D genes are given only for firm matches. Clone size is not always given. Where it is, it says once, few, many or a class for expanded clones.

abundance	len	v_gene	j_gene	d_gene	CDR3nt	CDR3aa
-	13	TRBV6-5	TRBJ2-5	-	TGTGCCAGCAGTCCCTCAAGGGGCAAGACCCAGTACTTC	CASSPSRGKTQYF
-	16	TRBV5-1	TRBJ1-2	-	TGCGCCAGCAGGCGGTTAGGGGCGGACTCTAACTATGGCTACACCTTC	CASRRLGADSNYGYTF
-	21	TRBV28	TRBJ2-5	TRBD2	TGTGCCAGCAGTCCGAAAGTCCCCCGGAATAGCGGGGGGCGGACTTTCGAGACCCAGTACTTC	CASSPKVPRNSGGRTFETQYF
-	16	TRBV7-9	TRBJ2-3	-	TGTGCCAGCAGCTTAGCGAGGGACGGGAGCACAGATACGCAGTATTTT	CASSLARDGSTDTQYF
-	15	TRBV28	TRBJ2-1	-	TGTGCCAGCAGTTCCCCCGGGACCGCAACCAATGAGCAGTTCTTC	CASSSPGTATNEQFF
-	16	TRBV4-3	TRBJ1-2	TRBD1	TGCGCCAGCAGCCAAGAAGGGACAGGGGGCTCGAAAGGCTACACCTTC	CASSQEGTGGSKGYTF
-	19	TRBV4-2	TRBJ2-3	TRBD2	TGTGCCAGCAGCCAAGCGGGCTGGACTAGCGGGGGGGAAACAGATACGCAGTATTTT	CASSQAGWTSGGETDTQYF
few	14	TRBV7-9	TRBJ1-1	-	TGTGCCAGCAGCTTACAGGGAAGGAACACTGAAGCTTTCTTT	CASSLQGRNTEAFF
-	12	TRBV7-2	TRBJ2-7	-	TGCGCCAGCAGCCCACTAAGCCACGAGCAGTACTTC	CASSPLSHEQYF
-	15	TRBV2	TRBJ2-7	TRBD1	TGTGCCAGCAGTGAAGCGGGACAGGGGAGGAACGAGCAGTACTTC	CASSEAGQGRNEQYF
once	17	TRBV6-2/TRBV6-3	TRBJ2-5	TRBD2	TGTGCCAGCAGCTCACCCCGAGTTAGCGGGCCTCAAGAGACCCAGTACTTC	CASSSPRVSGPQETQYF
-	11	TRBV27	TRBJ2-7	TRBD2	TGTGCCAGCAAGCGGGGATACGAGCAGTACTTC	CASKRGYEQYF
-	14	TRBV27	TRBJ1-2	-	TGTGCCAGCAGTTCTCTTCAGATGAAGCCCAGCTACACCTTC	CASSSLQMKPSYTF
few	16	TRBV7-9	TRBJ2-7	-	TGTGCCAGCAGCCCTTGGGAGGGGGTCGAGTACTACGAGCAGTACTTC	CASSPWEGVEYYEQYF
-	16	TRBV28	TRBJ2-3	-	TGTGCCAGCAGCTCCCGGTACACGGTTAGCACAGATACGCAGTATTTT	CASSSRYTVSTDTQYF
-	13	TRBV20-1	TRBJ2-7	TRBD1	TGCAGTGCTAGACCGGGACAGACGTACGAGCAGTACTTC	CSARPGQTYEQYF
-	15	TRBV7-2	TRBJ2-7	TRBD2	TGTGCCAGCAGCTGGAAGCGGGACGGGGCCTTCGAGCAGTACTTC	CASSWKRDGAFEQYF
-	15	TRBV6-5	TRBJ2-2	-	TGTGCCAGCAGTTACGGGCGGCCAAACACCAGGGAGCTGTTTTTT	CASSYGRPNTRELFF
-	13	TRBV12-3/TRBV12-4	TRBJ2-5	TRBD1	TGTGCCAGCAGTCTTCCGACAGGGGAGACCCAGTACTTC	CASSLPTGETQYF
once	17	TRBV12-3/TRBV12-4	TRBJ2-6	-	TGTGCCAGCAGTCCGAGGAAAACAGGGTCTGGGGCCAACGTCCTGACTTTC	CASSPRKTGSGANVLTF
many	14	TRBV5-1	TRBJ2-7	TRBD1	TGCGCCAGCAGCTTGAAGGACAGGGACTACGAGCAGTACTTC	CASSLKDRDYEQYF
-	14	TRBV6-6	TRBJ2-7	-	TGTGCCAGCAGTACGGGTCGGGGAAGGATCGAGCAGTACTTC	CASSTGRGRIEQYF
few	19	TRBV7-2	TRBJ2-3	TRBD2	TGTGCCAGCAGCTCCCCGGGACTAGCGGGGGTCTCTAGCACAGATACGCAGTATTTT	CASSSPGLAGVSSTDTQYF
-	11	TRBV6-2/TRBV6-3	TRBJ2-7	-	TGTGCCAGCTTAGGTTATTACGAGCAGTACTTC	CASLGYYEQYF
many	11	TRBV6-2/TRBV6-3	TRBJ2-1	-	TGTGCCAGCAGTTACATAAATGAGCAGTTCTTC	CASSYINEQFF
-	13	TRBV7-2	TRBJ1-5	-	TGTGCCAGCAGCCAGAATAACGGGCAGCCCCAGCATTTT	CASSQNNGQPQHF
-	14	TRBV4-2	TRBJ2-5	-	TGTGCCAGCAGCCAAGATCGGTCTGGCGAGACCCAGTACTTC	CASSQDRSGETQYF
-	14	TRBV7-2	TRBJ1-6	-	TGTGCCAGCAGCTTAGCCGGGGACCTATCACCCCTCCACTTT	CASSLAGDLSPLHF
-	15	TRBV3-1	TRBJ1-6	-	TGTGCCAGCAGCCAAGGGTTGGTCGTCCCCGGCGCCCTCCACTTT	CASSQGLVVPGALHF
-	15	TRBV12-3/TRBV12-4	TRBJ1-1	TRBD1	TGTGCCAGCAGTTGGGCAGGGGGTTTGAACACTGAAGCTTTCTTT	CASSWAGGLNTEAFF
-	14	TRBV7-2	TRBJ1-2	-	TGTGCCAGCAGCTCTAGGGGACAAGGTTATGGCTACACCTTC	CASSSRGQGYGYTF
many	14	TRBV7-9	TRBJ2-6	-	TGTGCCAGCAGCTCTAGCTCTGGGGCCAACGTCCTGACTTTC	CASSSSSGANVLTF
many	12	TRBV29-1	TRBJ2-5	-	TGCAGCGTTGAATGGGGGCTGGAGACCCAGTACTTC	CSVEWGLETQYF
-	14	TRBV7-2	TRBJ2-7	-	TGTGCCAGCAGCTTCGACCGGAGAAGTAGCGAGCAGTACTTC	CASSFDRRSSEQYF
-	12	TRBV6-5	TRBJ1-1	-	TGTGCCAGCAGGCTCGACGTGGGTGAAGCTTTCTTT	CASRLDVGEAFF
-	11	TRBV12-3/TRBV12-4	TRBJ2-7	-	TGTGCCAGCAGTGGGTCCGTCGAGCAGTACTTC	CASSGSVEQYF
few	15	TRBV6-5	TRBJ1-1	TRBD1	TGTGCCAGCAGTCAGGACAGGGGTTGGAACACTGAAGCTTTCTTT	CASSQDRGWNTEAFF
-	15	TRBV10-3	TRBJ2-3	-	TGTGCCATCAGGGAGTGGGGGACTGGCACAGATACGCAGTATTTT	CAIREWGTGTDTQYF
-	15	TRBV4-3	TRBJ2-1	-	TGCGCCAGCAGCCAAGAGGAACTAGAAATCAATGAGCAGTTCTTC	CASSQEELEINEQFF
few	12	TRBV12-3/TRBV12-4	TRBJ1-2	-	TGTGCCAGTGGGGAGGGACTTTATGGCTACACCTTC	CASGEGLYGYTF
-	16	TRBV6-2/TRBV6-3	TRBJ2-5	-	TGTGCCAGCAGCCGTAAGGACAGAGAGTACCAAGAGACCCAGTACTTC	CASSRKDREYQETQYF